The rows below give T cell receptor beta chains drawn from one sample of a study of blood T cell repertoires in COVID-19. Profiled with immunoSEQ multiplex PCR; TCRdb holds only in-frame clones, not every one. There are a few hundred thousand clones in the sample; less than 90% occur only once, and 2.5% to 3.5% lies in the top ten. The sequenced material came from PBMCs or T cells enriched from blood (not recorded which). The origin of the receptors is a woman between 45 and 60 years old who had recovered from COVID-19. The CDR3 runs from the conserved cysteine through the conserved F or W. The D gene is left open where the match is weak. Clone size is given for some rows only: seen once, a few or many times, or a class if the clone is expanded.

.	TRBV19	TRBJ1-5	.	TGTGCCAGTAGTTCATTATCACAGATATATAGCAATCAGCCCCAGCATTTT	CASSSLSQIYSNQPQHF
.	TRBV5-1	TRBJ1-1	.	TGCGCCAGCAGCTTGGGGGTTGGGCGAAACACTGAAGCTTTCTTT	CASSLGVGRNTEAFF
.	TRBV5-6	TRBJ2-3	.	TGTGCCAGCAGCGCACAGGCTATAACAGATACGCAGTATTTT	CASSAQAITDTQYF
TRBD1	TRBV5-1	TRBJ2-7	.	TGCGCCAGCAGCCCTTGGACAGGGACCGAGCAGTACTTC	CASSPWTGTEQYF
.	TRBV6-5	TRBJ1-1	.	TGTGCCAGCATCTTCGGGACAAGCAACACTGAAGCTTTCTTT	CASIFGTSNTEAFF
TRBD2	TRBV18	TRBJ2-2	once	TGTGCCAGCTCACCAGGACTAGCGGACGGGGAGCTGTTTTTT	CASSPGLADGELFF
TRBD2	TRBV14	TRBJ2-2	.	TGTGCCAGCAGCCATGGACTAGCGGGAGGGGACGGGGAGCTGTTTTTT	CASSHGLAGGDGELFF
.	TRBV2	TRBJ2-1	once	TGTGCCAGCAGCTCGGACGGGAGCTCCTACAATGAGCAGTTCTTC	CASSSDGSSYNEQFF
TRBD1	TRBV6-5	TRBJ2-7	once	TGTGCCAGCAGTTCACGACAGGGCGGCGAGCAGTACTTC	CASSSRQGGEQYF
.	TRBV5-1	TRBJ1-2	few	TGCGCCAGCAGCTTGGCTAGTCAGGGGAGTAGCTATGGCTACACCTTC	CASSLASQGSSYGYTF